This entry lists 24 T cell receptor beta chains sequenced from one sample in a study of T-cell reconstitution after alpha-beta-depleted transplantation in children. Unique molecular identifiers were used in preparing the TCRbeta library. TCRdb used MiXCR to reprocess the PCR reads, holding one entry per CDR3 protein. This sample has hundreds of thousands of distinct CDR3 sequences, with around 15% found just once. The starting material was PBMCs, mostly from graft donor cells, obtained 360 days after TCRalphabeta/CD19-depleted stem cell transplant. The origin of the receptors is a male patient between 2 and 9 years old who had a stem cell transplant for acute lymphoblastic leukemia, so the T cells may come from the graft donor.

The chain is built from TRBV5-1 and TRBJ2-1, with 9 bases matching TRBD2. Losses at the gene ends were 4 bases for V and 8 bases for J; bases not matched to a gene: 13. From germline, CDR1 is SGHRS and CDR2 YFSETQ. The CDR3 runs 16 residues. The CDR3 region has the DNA TGCGCCAGCAGCCCGCCCTGGACTAGCGACGGCGATGAGCAGTTCTTC. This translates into CASSPPWTSDGDEQFF.

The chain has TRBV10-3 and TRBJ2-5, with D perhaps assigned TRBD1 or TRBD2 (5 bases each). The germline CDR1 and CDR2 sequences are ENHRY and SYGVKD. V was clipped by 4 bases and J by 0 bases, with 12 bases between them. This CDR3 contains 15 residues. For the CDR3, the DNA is TGTGCCATCAGTGGAGGGGTGGCGTACCAAGAGACCCAGTACTTC. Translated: CAISGGVAYQETQYF.

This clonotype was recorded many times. CDR3 nucleotide sequence: TGTGCCAGCAGTTCTAGCGGGCTCAACTACGAGCAGTACTTC. This encodes CASSSSGLNYEQYF. The chain recombines TRBV12-3 or TRBV12-4 with TRBJ2-7, with TRBD2 identical over 8 bases. The CDR3 is 14 residues long. Trimming removed 4 bases from V and 3 bases from J; junction bases left unmatched: 5.

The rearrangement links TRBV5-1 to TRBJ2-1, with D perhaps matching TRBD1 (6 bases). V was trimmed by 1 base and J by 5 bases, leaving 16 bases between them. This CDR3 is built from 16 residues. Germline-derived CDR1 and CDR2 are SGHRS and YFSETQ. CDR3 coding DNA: TGCGCCAGCAGCTTGCCGGTGGCAGGGGAGAACAATGAGCAGTTCTTC. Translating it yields CASSLPVAGENNEQFF.

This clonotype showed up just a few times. DNA of the CDR3: TGTGCCAGCAGCCCCGGACAAGTGAACACCGGGGAGCTGTTTTTT. The encoded protein is CASSPGQVNTGELFF. J is TRBJ2-2 and V is TRBV12-3 or TRBV12-4, with D maybe TRBD1 (5 bases). CDR3 length equals 15 residues. The V end was cut by 6 bases, the J end by 1 base, with 12 bases between.

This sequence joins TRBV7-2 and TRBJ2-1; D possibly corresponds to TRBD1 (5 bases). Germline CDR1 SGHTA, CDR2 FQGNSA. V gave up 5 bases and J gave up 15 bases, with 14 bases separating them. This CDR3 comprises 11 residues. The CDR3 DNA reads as TGTGCCAGCAGCGTCTACAGGAAGCGGTTCTTC. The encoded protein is CASSVYRKRFF.

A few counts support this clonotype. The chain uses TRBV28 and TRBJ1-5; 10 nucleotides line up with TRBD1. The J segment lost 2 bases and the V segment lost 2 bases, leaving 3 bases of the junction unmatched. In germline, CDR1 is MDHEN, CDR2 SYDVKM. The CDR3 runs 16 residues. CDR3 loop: CASSLRQGAGNQPQHF. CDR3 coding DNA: TGTGCCAGCAGTTTAAGACAGGGGGCGGGCAATCAGCCCCAGCATTTT.

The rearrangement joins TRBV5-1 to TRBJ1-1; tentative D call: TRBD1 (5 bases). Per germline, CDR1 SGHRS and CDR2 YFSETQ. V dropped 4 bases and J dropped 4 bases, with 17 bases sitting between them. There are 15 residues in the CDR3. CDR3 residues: CASSPRGVGTTEAFF. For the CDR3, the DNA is TGCGCCAGCAGCCCCCGGGGTGTAGGGACCACTGAAGCTTTCTTT. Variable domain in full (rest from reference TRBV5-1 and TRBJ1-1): KAGVTQTPRYLIKTRGQQVTLSCSPISGHRSVSWYQQTPGQGLQFLFEYFSETQRNKGNFPGRFSGRQFSNSRSEMNVSTLELGDSALYLCASSPRGVGTTEAFFGQGTRLTVV.

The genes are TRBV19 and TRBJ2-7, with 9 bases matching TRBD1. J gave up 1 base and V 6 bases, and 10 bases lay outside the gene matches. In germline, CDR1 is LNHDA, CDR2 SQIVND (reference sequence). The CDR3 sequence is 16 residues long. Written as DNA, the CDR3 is TGTGCCAGTAGCCGCCGCGGGACAGGGCGTTCCTACGAGCAGTACTTC. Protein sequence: CASSRRGTGRSYEQYF.

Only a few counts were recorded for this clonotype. Here the CDR3 reads CASSKRVSLADSGANVLTF. The DNA for the CDR3 is TGTGCCAGCAGCAAAAGGGTCAGCCTAGCCGACTCTGGGGCCAACGTCCTGACTTTC. The chain couples TRBV11-1 to TRBJ2-6; tentatively, D is TRBD2 (5 bases). V shed 5 bases and J shed 0 bases, with 20 bases lying between them. This CDR3 region has 19 residues. Germline loops: CDR1 SGHAT, CDR2 FQDESV (reference sequence).

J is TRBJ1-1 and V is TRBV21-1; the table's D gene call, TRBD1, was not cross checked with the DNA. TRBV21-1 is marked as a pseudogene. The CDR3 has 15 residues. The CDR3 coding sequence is TGTGCCAGCAGCAAAGTAGGCAGGGAGCCCACTGAAGCTTTCTTT. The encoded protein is CASSKVGREPTEAFF.

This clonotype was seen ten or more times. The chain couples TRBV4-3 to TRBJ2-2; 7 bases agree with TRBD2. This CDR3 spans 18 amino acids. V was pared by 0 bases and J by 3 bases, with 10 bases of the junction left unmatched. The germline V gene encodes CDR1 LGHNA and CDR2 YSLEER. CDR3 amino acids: CASSQDWASGTDTGELFF. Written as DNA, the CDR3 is TGCGCCAGCAGCCAAGATTGGGCGAGCGGGACGGACACCGGGGAGCTGTTTTTT.

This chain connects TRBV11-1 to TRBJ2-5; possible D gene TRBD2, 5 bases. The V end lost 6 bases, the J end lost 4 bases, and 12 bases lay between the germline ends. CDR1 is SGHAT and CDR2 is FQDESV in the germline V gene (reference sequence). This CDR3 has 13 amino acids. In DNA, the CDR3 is TGTGCCAGCAGGCAACGGGATTTAGAGACCCAGTACTTC. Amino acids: CASRQRDLETQYF.

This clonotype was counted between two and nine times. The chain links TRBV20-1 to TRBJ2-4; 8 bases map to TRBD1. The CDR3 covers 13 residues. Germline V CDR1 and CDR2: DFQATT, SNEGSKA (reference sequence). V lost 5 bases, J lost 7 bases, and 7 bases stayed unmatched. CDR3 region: CSAHQGAGNIQYF. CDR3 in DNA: TGCAGTGCTCACCAGGGGGCGGGGAACATTCAGTACTTC.

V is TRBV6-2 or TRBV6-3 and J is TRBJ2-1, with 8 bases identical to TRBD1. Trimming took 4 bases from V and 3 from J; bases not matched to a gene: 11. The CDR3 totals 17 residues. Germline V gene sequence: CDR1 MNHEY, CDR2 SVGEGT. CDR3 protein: CASSFTADRGFYNEQFF. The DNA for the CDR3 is TGTGCCAGCAGTTTTACGGCCGACAGGGGATTCTACAATGAGCAGTTCTTC.

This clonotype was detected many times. In DNA, the CDR3 is TGTGCCAGCAGCTTCGGCGGGGGACAGCCCCAGCATTTT. This encodes CASSFGGGQPQHF. The chain couples TRBV7-2 to TRBJ1-5, with D tentatively TRBD1 (5 bases). This CDR3 contains 13 residues. The V gene's germline CDR1 is SGHTA and CDR2 FQGNSA. Between the trimmed V and J ends, which lost 3 bases and 7 bases, there was a span of 10 bases. The complete variable domain, with remaining parts taken from reference TRBV7-2 and TRBJ1-5, reads GAGVSQSPSNKVTEKGKDVELRCDPISGHTALYWYRQSLGQGLEFLIYFQGNSAPDKSGLPSDRFSAERTGGSVSTLTIQRTQQEDSAVYLCASSFGGGQPQHFGDGTRLSIL.

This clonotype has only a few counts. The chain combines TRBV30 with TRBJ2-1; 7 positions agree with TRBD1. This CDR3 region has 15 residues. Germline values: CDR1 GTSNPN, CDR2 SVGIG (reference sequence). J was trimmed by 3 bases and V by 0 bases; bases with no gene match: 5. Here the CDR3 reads CAWSVFRGFYNEQFF. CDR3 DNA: TGTGCCTGGAGTGTTTTCAGGGGGTTCTACAATGAGCAGTTCTTC. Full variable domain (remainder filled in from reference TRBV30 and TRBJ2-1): SQTIHQWPATLVQPVGSPLSLECTVEGTSNPNLYWYRQAAGRGLQLLFYSVGIGQISSEVPQNLSASRPQDRQFILSSKKLLLSDSGFYLCAWSVFRGFYNEQFFGPGTRLTVL.

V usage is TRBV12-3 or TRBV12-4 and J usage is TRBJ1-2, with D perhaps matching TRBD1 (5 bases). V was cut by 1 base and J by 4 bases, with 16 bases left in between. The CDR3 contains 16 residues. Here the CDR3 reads CASSLGQGEVGYGYTF. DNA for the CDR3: TGTGCCAGCAGTTTAGGTCAAGGGGAAGTAGGCTATGGCTACACCTTC.

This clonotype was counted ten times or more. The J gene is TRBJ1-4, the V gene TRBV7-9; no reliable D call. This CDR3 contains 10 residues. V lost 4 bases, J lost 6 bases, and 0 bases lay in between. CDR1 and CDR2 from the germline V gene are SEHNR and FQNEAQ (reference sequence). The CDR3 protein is CASSYEKLFF. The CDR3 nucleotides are TGTGCCAGCAGCTATGAAAAACTGTTTTTT. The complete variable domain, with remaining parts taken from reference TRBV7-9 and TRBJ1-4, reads DTGVSQNPRHKITKRGQNVTFRCDPISEHNRLYWYRQTLGQGPEFLTYFQNEAQLEKSRLLSDRFSAERPKGSFSTLEIQRTEQGDSAMYLCASSYEKLFFGSGTQLSVL.

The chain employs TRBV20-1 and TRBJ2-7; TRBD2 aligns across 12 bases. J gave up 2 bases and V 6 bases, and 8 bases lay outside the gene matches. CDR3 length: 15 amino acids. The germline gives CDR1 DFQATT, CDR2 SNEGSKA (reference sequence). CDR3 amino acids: CSAALSSGRAYEQYF. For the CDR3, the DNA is TGCAGTGCCGCCCTTTCTAGCGGGAGGGCCTACGAGCAGTACTTC.

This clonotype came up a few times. The CDR3 region has the DNA TGTGCCAGCAGCGAGTTGGCAGGGTTTAGCTACGAGCAGTACTTC. Translation gives CASSELAGFSYEQYF. The V call is TRBV2, the J call TRBJ2-7, with a possible D match to TRBD1 (5 bases). Looked up from germline, CDR1 is SNHLY and CDR2 is FYNNEI. CDR3 length equals 15 residues. V lost 6 bases and J 3 bases, leaving 18 bases between the germline ends.

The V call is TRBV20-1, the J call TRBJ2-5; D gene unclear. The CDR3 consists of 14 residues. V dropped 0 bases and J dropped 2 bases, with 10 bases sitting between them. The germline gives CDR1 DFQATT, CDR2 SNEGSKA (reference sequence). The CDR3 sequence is CSAREAFGQETQYF. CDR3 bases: TGCAGTGCTAGAGAGGCGTTTGGACAAGAGACCCAGTACTTC.

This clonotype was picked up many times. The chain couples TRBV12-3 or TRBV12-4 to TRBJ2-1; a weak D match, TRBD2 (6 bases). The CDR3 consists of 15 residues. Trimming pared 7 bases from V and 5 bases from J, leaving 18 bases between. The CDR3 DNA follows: TGTGCCAGCATCCTGACTAGAAATGGGGACAATGAGCAGTTCTTC. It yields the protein CASILTRNGDNEQFF.

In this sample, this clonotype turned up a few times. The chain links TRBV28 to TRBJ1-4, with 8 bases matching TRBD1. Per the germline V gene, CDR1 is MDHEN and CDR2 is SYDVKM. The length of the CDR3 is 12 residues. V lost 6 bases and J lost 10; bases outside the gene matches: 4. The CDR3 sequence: CASRPGGGKLFF. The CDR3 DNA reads TGTGCCAGCAGACCAGGGGGCGGAAAACTGTTTTTT.